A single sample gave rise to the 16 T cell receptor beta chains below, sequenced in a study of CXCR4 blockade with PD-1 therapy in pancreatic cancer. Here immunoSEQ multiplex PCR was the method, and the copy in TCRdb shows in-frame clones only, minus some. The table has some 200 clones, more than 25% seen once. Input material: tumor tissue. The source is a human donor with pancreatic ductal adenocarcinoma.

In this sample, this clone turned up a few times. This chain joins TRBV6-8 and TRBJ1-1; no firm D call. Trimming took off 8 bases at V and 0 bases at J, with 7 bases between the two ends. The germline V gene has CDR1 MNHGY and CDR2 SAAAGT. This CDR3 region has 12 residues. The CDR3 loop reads CASSILNTEAFF. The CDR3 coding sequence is TGTGCCAGCTCTATTCTGAACACTGAAGCTTTCTTT.

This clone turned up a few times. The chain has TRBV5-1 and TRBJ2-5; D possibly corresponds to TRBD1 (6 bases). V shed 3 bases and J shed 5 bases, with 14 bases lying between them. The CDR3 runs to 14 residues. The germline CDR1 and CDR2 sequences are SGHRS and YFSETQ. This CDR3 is CASSSTGFGETQYF. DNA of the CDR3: TGCGCCAGCAGCTCAACAGGGTTTGGGGAGACCCAGTACTTC. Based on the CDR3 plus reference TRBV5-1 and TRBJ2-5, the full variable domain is KAGVTQTPRYLIKTRGQQVTLSCSPISGHRSVSWYQQTPGQGLQFLFEYFSETQRNKGNFPGRFSGRQFSNSRSEMNVSTLELGDSALYLCASSSTGFGETQYFGPGTRLLVL.

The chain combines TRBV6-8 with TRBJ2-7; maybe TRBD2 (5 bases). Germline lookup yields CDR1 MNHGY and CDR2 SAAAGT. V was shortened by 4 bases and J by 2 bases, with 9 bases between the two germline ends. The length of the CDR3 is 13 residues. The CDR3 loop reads CASSSDFPYEQYF. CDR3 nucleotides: TGTGCCAGCAGTTCGGACTTTCCCTACGAGCAGTACTTC.

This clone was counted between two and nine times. The CDR3 DNA sequence: TGTGCCAGCAGTTACACCCCGGACCGGACCTCTTTTGATACGCAGTATTTT. The encoded protein is CASSYTPDRTSFDTQYF. The J gene is TRBJ2-3, the V gene TRBV6-8, with D unresolved. Germline loops: CDR1 MNHGY, CDR2 SAAAGT. The CDR3 contains 17 residues. Trimming stripped 2 bases from V and 6 bases from J, with 21 bases between.

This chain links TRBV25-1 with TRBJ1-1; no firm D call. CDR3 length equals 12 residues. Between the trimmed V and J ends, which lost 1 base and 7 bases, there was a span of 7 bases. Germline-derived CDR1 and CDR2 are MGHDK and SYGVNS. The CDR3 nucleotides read TGTGCCAGCAGTGAATTAGGAAGTGAAGCTTTCTTT. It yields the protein CASSELGSEAFF.

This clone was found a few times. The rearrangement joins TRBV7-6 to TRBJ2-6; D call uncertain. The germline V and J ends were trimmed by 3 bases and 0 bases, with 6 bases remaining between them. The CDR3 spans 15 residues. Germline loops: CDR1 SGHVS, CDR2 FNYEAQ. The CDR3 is CASSFGNSGANVLTF. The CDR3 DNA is TGTGCCAGCAGCTTTGGGAACTCTGGGGCCAACGTCCTGACTTTC.

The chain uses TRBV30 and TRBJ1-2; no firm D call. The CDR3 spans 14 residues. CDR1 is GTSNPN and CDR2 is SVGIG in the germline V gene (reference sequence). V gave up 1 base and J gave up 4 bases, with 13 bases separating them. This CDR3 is CAWSGSENFYGYTF. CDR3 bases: TGTGCCTGGAGTGGGTCGGAAAACTTCTATGGCTACACCTTC.

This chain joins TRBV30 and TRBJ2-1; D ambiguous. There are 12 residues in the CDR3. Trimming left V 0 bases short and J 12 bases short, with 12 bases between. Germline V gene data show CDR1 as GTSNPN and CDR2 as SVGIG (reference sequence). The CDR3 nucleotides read TGTGCCTGGAGTGTTCCCCCCGACGGGCAGTTCTTC. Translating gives CAWSVPPDGQFF.

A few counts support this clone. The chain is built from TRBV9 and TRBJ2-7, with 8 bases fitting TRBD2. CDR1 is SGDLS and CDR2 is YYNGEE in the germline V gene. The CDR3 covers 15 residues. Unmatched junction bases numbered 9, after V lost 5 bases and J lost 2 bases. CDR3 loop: CASRSSGSPTYEQYF. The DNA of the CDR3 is TGTGCCAGCAGGTCTAGCGGGTCACCTACCTACGAGCAGTACTTC. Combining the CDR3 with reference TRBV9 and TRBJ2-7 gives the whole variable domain DSGVTQTPKHLITATGQRVTLRCSPRSGDLSVYWYQQSLDQGLQFLIQYYNGEERAKGNILERFSAQQFPDLHSELNLSSLELGDSALYFCASRSSGSPTYEQYFGPGTRLTVT.

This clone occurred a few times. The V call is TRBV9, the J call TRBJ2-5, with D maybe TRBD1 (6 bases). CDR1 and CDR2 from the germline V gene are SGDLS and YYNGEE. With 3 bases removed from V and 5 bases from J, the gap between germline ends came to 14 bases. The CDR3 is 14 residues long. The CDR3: CASSDGTTWETQYF. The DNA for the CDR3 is TGTGCCAGCAGCGACGGGACAACTTGGGAGACCCAGTACTTC.

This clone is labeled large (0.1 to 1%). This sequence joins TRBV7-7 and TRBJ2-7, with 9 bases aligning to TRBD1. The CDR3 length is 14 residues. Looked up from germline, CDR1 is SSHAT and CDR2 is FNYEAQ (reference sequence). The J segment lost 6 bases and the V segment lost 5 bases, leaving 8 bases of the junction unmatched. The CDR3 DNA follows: TGTGCCAGCAGCCGGGACAGGGCCCCAGCCGAGCAGTACTTC. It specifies CASSRDRAPAEQYF.

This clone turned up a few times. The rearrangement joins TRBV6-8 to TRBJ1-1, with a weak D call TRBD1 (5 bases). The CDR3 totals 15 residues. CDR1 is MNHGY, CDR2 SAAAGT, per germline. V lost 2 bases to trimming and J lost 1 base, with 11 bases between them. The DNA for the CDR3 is TGTGCCAGCAGTTACCAGACAGTTGAGAACACTGAAGCTTTCTTT. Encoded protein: CASSYQTVENTEAFF.

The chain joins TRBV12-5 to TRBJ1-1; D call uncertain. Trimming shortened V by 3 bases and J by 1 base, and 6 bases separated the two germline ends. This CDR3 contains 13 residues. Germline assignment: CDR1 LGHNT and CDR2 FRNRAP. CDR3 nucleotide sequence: TGTGCTAGTGGTTTTTACTGGAACACTGAAGCTTTCTTT. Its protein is CASGFYWNTEAFF. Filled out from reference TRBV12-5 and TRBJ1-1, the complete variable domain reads DARVTQTPRHKVTEMGQEVTMRCQPILGHNTVFWYRQTMMQGLELLAYFRNRAPLDDSGMPKDRFSAEMPDATLATLKIQPSEPRDSAVYFCASGFYWNTEAFFGQGTRLTVV.

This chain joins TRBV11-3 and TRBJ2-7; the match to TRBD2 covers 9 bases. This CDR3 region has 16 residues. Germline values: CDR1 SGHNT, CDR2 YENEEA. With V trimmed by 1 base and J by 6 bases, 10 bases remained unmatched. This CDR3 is CASSLVPSGMMAEQYF. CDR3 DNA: TGTGCCAGCAGCTTAGTTCCTAGCGGGATGATGGCCGAGCAGTACTTC. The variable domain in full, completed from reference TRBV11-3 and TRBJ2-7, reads EAGVVQSPRYKIIEKKQPVAFWCNPISGHNTLYWYLQNLGQGPELLIRYENEEAVDDSQLPKDRFSAERLKGVDSTLKIQPAELGDSAVYLCASSLVPSGMMAEQYFGPGTRLTVT.

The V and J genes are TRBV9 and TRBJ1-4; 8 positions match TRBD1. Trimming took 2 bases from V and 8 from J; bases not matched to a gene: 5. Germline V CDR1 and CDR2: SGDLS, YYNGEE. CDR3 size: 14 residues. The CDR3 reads CASSVEQGGEKLFF. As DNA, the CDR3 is TGTGCCAGCAGCGTTGAACAGGGGGGCGAAAAACTGTTTTTT. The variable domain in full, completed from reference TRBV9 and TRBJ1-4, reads DSGVTQTPKHLITATGQRVTLRCSPRSGDLSVYWYQQSLDQGLQFLIQYYNGEERAKGNILERFSAQQFPDLHSELNLSSLELGDSALYFCASSVEQGGEKLFFGSGTQLSVL.

For the CDR3, the DNA is TGCAGCGTACAGGGACAGGGCAACACCGGGGAGCTGTTTTTT. Protein: CSVQGQGNTGELFF. This chain joins TRBV29-1 and TRBJ2-2; 9 bases line up with TRBD1. V trimming: 6 bases; J trimming: 2 bases; junction bases outside the gene matches: 4. The germline V gene encodes CDR1 SQVTM and CDR2 ANQGSEA. This CDR3 has 14 amino acids.